Following are 26 T cell receptor beta chains from one sample sequenced in a study of beta chain features in type 1 diabetes. Every isolated RNA sample was fully reverse transcribed, so sequencing captured expressed TCRB transcripts. This table comes from immunoSEQ multiplex PCR, and its TCRdb copy is limited to in-frame clones, with some not included. Among 160,000 or so clones, over 8.5% were seen once, and the ten largest hold over 2%. Sequencing was carried out using central memory CD4+ T cells from blood. These TCRs come from a man between 18 and 35 years old in good health.

This clone showed up just a few times. The chain uses TRBV5-6 and TRBJ2-1; D is uncertain. Trimming took 1 base from V and 4 from J, leaving 12 bases between them. Germline V gives CDR1 SGHDT, CDR2 YYEEEE. The CDR3 extends over 15 amino acids. CDR3 sequence (DNA): TGTGCCAGCAGCTTGCAATCGAACAAGTACAATGAGCAGTTCTTC. Its translation: CASSLQSNKYNEQFF. Looking up the rest from reference TRBV5-6 and TRBJ2-1 gives the full variable domain: DAGVTQSPTHLIKTRGQQVTLRCSPKSGHDTVSWYQQALGQGPQFIFQYYEEEERQRGNFPDRFSGHQFPNYSSELNVNALLLGDSALYLCASSLQSNKYNEQFFGPGTRLTVL.

This clone was seen more than once but under ten times. V gene TRBV11-2 combines with J gene TRBJ2-2, with 8 bases that match TRBD1. CDR1 SGHAT and CDR2 FQNNGV come from the germline V gene. V was clipped by 7 bases and J by 1 base; unmatched bases: 5. This CDR3 has 15 residues. CDR3 DNA: TGTGCCAGCATCTTTGGGACAGGGAACACCGGGGAGCTGTTTTTT. Protein product: CASIFGTGNTGELFF.

The CDR3 spells CASSLQVGDNEQFF. CDR3 nucleotides: TGTGCCAGCAGCTTACAGGTGGGGGACAATGAGCAGTTCTTC. This rearrangement joins TRBV7-3 to TRBJ2-1, with D perhaps matching TRBD1 or TRBD2 (5 bases each). The CDR3 extends over 14 amino acids. CDR1 is SGHTA, CDR2 FQGTGA, per germline. V lost 2 bases to trimming and J lost 5 bases, with 10 bases between them. Variable domain in full (rest from reference TRBV7-3 and TRBJ2-1): GAGVSQTPSNKVTEKGKYVELRCDPISGHTALYWYRQSLGQGPEFLIYFQGTGAADDSGLPNDRFFAVRPEGSVSTLKIQRTERGDSAVYLCASSLQVGDNEQFFGPGTRLTVL.

This clone was picked up many times. The V call is TRBV19, the J call TRBJ2-1; 13 bases align to TRBD2. CDR1 and CDR2 from the germline V gene are LNHDA and SQIVND (reference sequence). The CDR3 consists of 16 residues. The ends lost 3 bases at V and 15 bases at J; junction bases unmatched: 14. CDR3 sequence reads: CASSIRLAGGLEGAFF. The CDR3 DNA sequence: TGTGCCAGTAGTATCCGACTAGCGGGAGGCTTGGAGGGTGCGTTCTTC.

The CDR3 DNA reads as TGTGCCAGCAGCGGACAGACAGGGAAACTGTTTTTT. It codes for CASSGQTGKLFF. This sequence joins TRBV9 and TRBJ1-4, with 7 bases that match TRBD1. Losses at the gene ends were 3 bases for V and 11 bases for J; bases not matched to a gene: 4. The CDR3 extends over 12 amino acids. Germline loops: CDR1 SGDLS, CDR2 YYNGEE.

CDR3 amino acids: CASSFGLAGGEQYF. The CDR3, as DNA: TGTGCCAGCAGCTTCGGACTAGCGGGGGGCGAGCAGTACTTC. The rearrangement joins TRBV7-2 to TRBJ2-7, with TRBD2 matching 14 bases. The length of the CDR3 is 14 residues. Germline CDR1 and CDR2: SGHTA and FQGNSA. Trimming cost V 3 bases and J 6 bases; bases outside gene matches: 1.

The chain employs TRBV7-3 and TRBJ1-1; a possible D gene is TRBD1 (5 bases). V was cut by 4 bases and J by 1 base, with 7 bases left in between. The germline V gene encodes CDR1 SGHTA and CDR2 FQGTGA. The CDR3 loop spans 13 amino acids. This CDR3 reads CASSSGKNTEAFF. The CDR3 DNA follows: TGTGCCAGCAGCTCAGGGAAGAACACTGAAGCTTTCTTT.

For this clone: This sample also contains other DNA sequences that code for the same CDR3. The rearrangement joins TRBV29-1 to TRBJ1-1; TRBD1 agrees at 7 bases. There are 12 residues in the CDR3. Trimming cost V 6 bases and J 4 bases; bases outside gene matches: 5. CDR1 SQVTM and CDR2 ANQGSEA come from the germline V gene. DNA of the CDR3: TGCAGCGTGGCCACAGGGGTCACTGAAGCTTTCTTT. This gives the protein CSVATGVTEAFF. Looking up the rest from reference TRBV29-1 and TRBJ1-1 gives the full variable domain: SAVISQKPSRDICQRGTSLTIQCQVDSQVTMMFWYRQQPGQSLTLIATANQGSEATYESGFVIDKFPISRPNLTFSTLTVSNMSPEDSSIYLCSVATGVTEAFFGQGTRLTVV.

This clone was observed a handful of times. The rearrangement joins TRBV7-2 to TRBJ1-5, with D possibly being TRBD1 (5 bases). The germline V and J ends were trimmed by 7 bases and 2 bases, with 12 bases remaining between them. The V gene's germline CDR1 is SGHTA and CDR2 FQGNSA. This CDR3 region has 14 residues. In DNA form, the CDR3 reads TGTGCCAGCACCACGGGACGGGGCAATCAGCCCCAGCATTTT. Encoded protein: CASTTGRGNQPQHF.

The CDR3 spells CASGRHNEQFF. CDR3 nucleotide sequence: TGTGCTAGTGGTCGGCACAATGAGCAGTTCTTC. This sequence joins TRBV12-5 and TRBJ2-1; D unclear. This CDR3 is 11 amino acids long. V lost 5 bases and J lost 5, with 4 bases in between. Germline values: CDR1 LGHNT, CDR2 FRNRAP.

This clone has a handful of counts. The rearrangement uses TRBV7-2 and TRBJ1-2, with TRBD1 identical over 8 bases. CDR1 and CDR2 from the germline V gene are SGHTA and FQGNSA. The trim removed 0 bases at V and 7 bases at J, leaving 13 bases unmatched. CDR3 length: 17 residues. The CDR3 region is CASSLAAGQGISGGYTF. The DNA of the CDR3 is TGTGCCAGCAGCTTAGCGGCCGGACAGGGAATCTCCGGTGGCTACACCTTC.

The chain uses TRBV5-1 and TRBJ2-5, with D perhaps assigned TRBD1 or TRBD2 (5 bases each). This CDR3 spans 15 amino acids. Trimming removed 4 bases from V and 3 bases from J, with 16 bases in between. CDR1 and CDR2 from the germline V gene are SGHRS and YFSETQ. In DNA, the CDR3 is TGCGCCAGCAGCACCTCTGGGGGAAGGGAAGAGACCCAGTACTTC. Encoded protein: CASSTSGGREETQYF. Based on the CDR3 plus reference TRBV5-1 and TRBJ2-5, the full variable domain is KAGVTQTPRYLIKTRGQQVTLSCSPISGHRSVSWYQQTPGQGLQFLFEYFSETQRNKGNFPGRFSGRQFSNSRSEMNVSTLELGDSALYLCASSTSGGREETQYFGPGTRLLVL.

V and J are TRBV28 and TRBJ2-2; D unclear. Germline V gene sequence: CDR1 MDHEN, CDR2 SYDVKM. V was clipped by 2 bases and J by 6 bases, with 7 bases between them. The CDR3 runs to 13 residues. This chain's CDR3 is CASSLAPPGELFF. The CDR3 DNA reads TGTGCCAGCAGTTTAGCGCCCCCCGGGGAGCTGTTTTTT.

The rearrangement uses TRBV7-9 and TRBJ1-2; 8 bases are a match to TRBD1. This CDR3 has 13 amino acids. The germline V gene encodes CDR1 SEHNR and CDR2 FQNEAQ (reference sequence). V lost 4 bases to trimming and J lost 6 bases; unmatched junction nucleotides: 4. In nucleotides, the CDR3 is TGTGCCAGCAGCTCGGTGACAGGGGATGGCTACACCTTC. It specifies CASSSVTGDGYTF.

This clone was picked up a small number of times. This chain connects TRBV5-6 to TRBJ1-1; the D is unclear. The germline CDR1 and CDR2 sequences are SGHDT and YYEEEE. With 4 bases removed from V and 0 bases from J, the gap between germline ends came to 10 bases. The CDR3 contains 14 residues. DNA for the CDR3: TGTGCCAGCAGCCCGGGTACTATGAACACTGAAGCTTTCTTT. Amino acid sequence: CASSPGTMNTEAFF.

This clone was recorded at least ten times. This rearrangement joins TRBV11-2 to TRBJ1-1, with TRBD1 identical over 9 bases. J lost 3 bases, V lost 4 bases, and 0 bases had no gene match. The CDR3 consists of 13 residues. In germline, CDR1 is SGHAT, CDR2 FQNNGV. This chain's CDR3 is CASSWDRDTEAFF. CDR3 in DNA: TGTGCCAGCAGCTGGGACAGGGACACTGAAGCTTTCTTT.

The rearrangement uses TRBV28 and TRBJ2-7; 14 bases are shared with TRBD2. The CDR3 has 17 amino acids. Trimming took 7 bases from V and 4 from J; bases not matched to a gene: 12. CDR1 is MDHEN and CDR2 is SYDVKM in the germline V gene. CDR3 sequence reads: CASTLTSGRAWGYEQYF. The CDR3 DNA reads TGTGCCAGCACCCTGACTAGCGGGAGGGCCTGGGGGTACGAGCAGTACTTC. The full variable domain, with the rest looked up from reference TRBV28 and TRBJ2-7, is DVKVTQSSRYLVKRTGEKVFLECVQDMDHENMFWYRQDPGLGLRLIYFSYDVKMKEKGDIPEGYSVSREKKERFSLILESASTNQTSMYLCASTLTSGRAWGYEQYFGPGTRLTVT.

V usage is TRBV4-1 and J usage is TRBJ2-5; D gene unclear. Germline CDR1 MGHRA, CDR2 YSYEKL. The CDR3 spans 12 residues. The V end was cut by 0 bases, the J end by 3 bases, with 2 bases between. Here the CDR3 reads CASSQDKETQYF. The DNA for the CDR3 is TGCGCCAGCAGCCAAGATAAAGAGACCCAGTACTTC.

V is TRBV7-9 and J is TRBJ1-5; 8 bases map to TRBD1. The CDR3 runs 15 residues. Germline assignment: CDR1 SEHNR and CDR2 FQNEAQ (reference sequence). J was trimmed by 7 bases and V by 6 bases; bases with no gene match: 11. As DNA, the CDR3 is TGTGCCAGCAGTCCTCCGGGACAGGTCCTCCAGCCCCAGCATTTT. Its translation: CASSPPGQVLQPQHF. Using reference TRBV7-9 and TRBJ1-5 for the parts outside the CDR3, the full variable domain is DTGVSQNPRHKITKRGQNVTFRCDPISEHNRLYWYRQTLGQGPEFLTYFQNEAQLEKSRLLSDRFSAERPKGSFSTLEIQRTEQGDSAMYLCASSPPGQVLQPQHFGDGTRLSIL.

V is TRBV7-2 and J is TRBJ1-1; tentatively, D is TRBD1 (5 bases). This CDR3 region has 17 residues. Germline V gene data show CDR1 as SGHTA and CDR2 as FQGNSA. Trimming stripped 1 base from V and 1 base from J, with 16 bases between. The CDR3 reads CASSLGPSQGPNTEAFF. CDR3 in DNA: TGTGCCAGCAGCTTAGGACCCTCGCAGGGCCCGAACACTGAAGCTTTCTTT.

This clone has only a few counts. This chain joins TRBV5-1 and TRBJ2-5, with 7 nucleotides matching TRBD2. This CDR3 has 13 amino acids. Germline CDR1 is SGHRS and CDR2 is YFSETQ. V was clipped by 3 bases and J by 5 bases; unmatched bases: 4. The CDR3 protein is CASSSQRGETQYF. CDR3 DNA: TGCGCCAGCAGCTCCCAGCGGGGCGAGACCCAGTACTTC.

This clone has ten or more counts. This rearrangement joins TRBV28 to TRBJ2-7; D tentatively reads TRBD1 or TRBD2 (5 bases each). V was clipped by 6 bases and J by 2 bases, with 8 bases between them. The CDR3 loop spans 12 amino acids. From germline, CDR1 is MDHEN and CDR2 SYDVKM. In DNA, the CDR3 is TGTGCCAGCAGGGGGGATACCTACGAGCAGTACTTC. Translated: CASRGDTYEQYF.

The chain links TRBV4-3 to TRBJ2-1; 8 nucleotides align to TRBD1. There are 15 residues in the CDR3. Per the germline V gene, CDR1 is LGHNA and CDR2 is YSLEER. With V trimmed by 6 bases and J by 7 bases, 11 bases remained unmatched. The CDR3 region is CASRARQGAKNEQFF. The CDR3 DNA follows: TGCGCCAGCAGGGCTAGGCAGGGGGCTAAAAATGAGCAGTTCTTC.

A note on this clone: Other DNA sequences within the sample encode an identical CDR3. The genes are TRBV28 and TRBJ2-5; D not resolved. Trimming left V 3 bases short and J 5 bases short, with 10 bases between. Germline-derived CDR1 and CDR2 are MDHEN and SYDVKM. The CDR3 extends over 13 amino acids. For the CDR3, the DNA is TGTGCCAGCAGTTTTGGTGGGCGGGAGACCCAGTACTTC. Its translation: CASSFGGRETQYF.

This clone showed up just a few times. The chain links TRBV2 to TRBJ1-3, with D tentatively TRBD1 (5 bases). V was cut by 11 bases and J by 0 bases, with 11 bases left in between. In germline, CDR1 is SNHLY, CDR2 FYNNEI. CDR3 length: 13 residues. CDR3 sequence: CAEGQGSGNTIYF. The CDR3 nucleotides read TGTGCCGAGGGGCAGGGCTCTGGAAACACCATATATTTT.

The chain uses TRBV7-6 and TRBJ2-2, with TRBD2 identical over 7 bases. With 2 bases clipped from V and 4 bases from J, the junction kept 7 bases outside the gene matches. Germline V gene lookup returns CDR1 SGHVS and CDR2 FNYEAQ. The CDR3 is 16 residues long. Here the CDR3 reads CASSLMLRGSTGELFF. The CDR3 DNA reads as TGTGCCAGCAGCTTAATGCTGCGGGGGTCCACCGGGGAGCTGTTTTTT.